These 32 T cell receptor beta chains originate from one sample sequenced in a study of T cells in Graves' hyperthyroidism and ophthalmopathy. Amplified regions were TCR beta CDR3 sequences from RNA transcripts. The TCR CDR3 was amplified in a first-round RT-PCR using the HTBI primer set. A single record per CDR3 protein comes from TCRdb applying MiXCR to the multiplex PCR reads. The profile shows about half a million distinct CDR3 sequences, around a quarter of them singletons. Sequenced: blood. These receptors came from a woman younger than 45 with Graves' ophthalmopathy.

This clonotype occurred many times. The V call is TRBV6-1, the J call TRBJ2-7, with 8 bases aligning to TRBD2. V shed 0 bases and J 3 bases; nucleotides not matched to a gene: 7. The germline V gene encodes CDR1 MNHNS and CDR2 SASEGT. CDR3 length: 16 residues. The CDR3 loop is CASSEARLAGLYEQYF. In nucleotides, the CDR3 is TGTGCCAGCAGTGAAGCTCGGCTAGCGGGCCTCTACGAGCAGTACTTC.

This chain joins TRBV11-2 and TRBJ2-7, with D possibly being TRBD2 (6 bases). The germline V gene has CDR1 SGHAT and CDR2 FQNNGV. Trimming stripped 5 bases from V and 2 bases from J, with 28 bases between. The CDR3 has 19 amino acids. The CDR3 coding sequence is TGTGCCAGCAGCAAGTTACGGACTACCTCAGGCTTAGGGGCCTACGAGCAGTACTTC. Encoded protein: CASSKLRTTSGLGAYEQYF.

This clonotype showed up many times. The genes are TRBV6-2 or TRBV6-3 and TRBJ1-5; D gene ambiguous. Trimming cost V 6 bases and J 1 base, with 19 bases left between them. The CDR3 has 17 amino acids. From germline, CDR1 is MNHEY and CDR2 SVGEGT. Here the CDR3 reads CASRGRRRGGSNQPQHF. CDR3 coding DNA: TGTGCCAGCAGAGGCAGACGGAGAGGAGGAAGCAATCAGCCCCAGCATTTT.

V gene TRBV11-2 combines with J gene TRBJ1-1; D gene unclear. Germline CDR1 is SGHAT and CDR2 is FQNNGV. Trimming removed 0 bases at V and 4 bases at J, with 9 bases between. CDR3 length equals 14 residues. The CDR3 coding sequence is TGTGCCAGCAGCTTAGATCGGAGGGTCACTGAAGCTTTCTTT. Protein product: CASSLDRRVTEAFF.

This clonotype came up a few times. The genes are TRBV27 and TRBJ1-5; tentative D call: TRBD1 (6 bases). CDR1 is MNHEY and CDR2 is SMNVEV in the germline V gene (reference sequence). The CDR3 runs 15 residues. V lost 0 bases and J lost 5, with 11 bases in between. As DNA, the CDR3 is TGTGCCAGCAGTTTATCTTGGGGGCGCGATCAGCCCCAGCATTTT. Its protein product is CASSLSWGRDQPQHF.

The V call is TRBV11-2, the J call TRBJ1-3; no reliable D call. This CDR3 comprises 16 residues. Germline V gene data show CDR1 as SGHAT and CDR2 as FQNNGV. V lost 5 bases to trimming and J lost 2 bases, with 16 bases between them. CDR3 sequence: CASSRGTGVTGNTIYF. CDR3 nucleotides: TGTGCCAGCAGCCGCGGAACTGGGGTGACTGGAAACACCATATATTTT.

This chain joins TRBV6-1 and TRBJ2-2, with 10 bases that match TRBD2. V was clipped by 5 bases and J by 0 bases; unmatched bases: 6. Germline V lookup: CDR1 MNHNS, CDR2 SASEGT. The CDR3 spans 17 residues. Written as DNA, the CDR3 is TGTGCCAGCAGTCGAACTAGCGGGGCTTCGAACACCGGGGAGCTGTTTTTT. It translates to CASSRTSGASNTGELFF.

The chain has TRBV27 and TRBJ2-2, with TRBD1 matching over 8 bases. Germline V gene data show CDR1 as MNHEY and CDR2 as SMNVEV (reference sequence). V lost 4 bases to trimming and J lost 3 bases; unmatched junction nucleotides: 1. There are 14 residues in the CDR3. The CDR3 here is CASSWGQDTGELFF. As DNA, the CDR3 is TGTGCCAGCAGTTGGGGACAGGACACCGGGGAGCTGTTTTTT.

Regarding this clonotype: The CDR3 end shows no conserved phenylalanine or tryptophan, and so a read error is likely. The J gene is TRBJ1-5, the V gene TRBV5-1; D unclear. CDR3 size: 13 residues. Trimming pared 0 bases from V and 6 bases from J, leaving 7 bases between. The germline V gene encodes CDR1 SGHRS and CDR2 YFSETQ. CDR3 protein: CASSLGPGQPQHL. Written as DNA, the CDR3 is TGCGCCAGCAGCTTGGGACCCGGTCAGCCCCAGCATTTG.

In its sample, this clonotype was seen many times. This rearrangement joins TRBV19 to TRBJ2-2, with no clear D. In germline, CDR1 is LNHDA, CDR2 SQIVND (reference sequence). The CDR3 contains 13 residues. Trimming shortened V by 7 bases and J by 6 bases, and 12 bases separated the two germline ends. CDR3 DNA: TGTGCCAGTAAGGTAGTAGGGCCCGGGGAGCTGTTTTTT. Amino acids: CASKVVGPGELFF.

This clonotype appeared many times. J is TRBJ1-1 and V is TRBV10-3, with TRBD1 matching over 7 bases. The V segment lost 5 bases and the J segment 0 bases; nucleotides outside the gene matches: 3. Germline V gene lookup returns CDR1 ENHRY and CDR2 SYGVKD. The CDR3 sequence is 14 residues long. CDR3 protein: CAISRTGLNTEAFF. The CDR3 DNA follows: TGTGCCATCAGTAGGACAGGACTGAACACTGAAGCTTTCTTT.

This clonotype was counted many times. The V call is TRBV7-6, the J call TRBJ2-6; no reliable D call. CDR3 length: 15 amino acids. V lost 10 bases and J lost 0, with 13 bases in between. Per the germline V gene, CDR1 is SGHVS and CDR2 is FNYEAQ. The CDR3 nucleotides read TGTGCCACAACACGGGCTATCTCTGGGGCCAACGTCCTGACTTTC. This translates into CATTRAISGANVLTF.

This clonotype was detected many times. V and J are TRBV7-9 and TRBJ1-2, with unresolved D. The CDR3 has 15 residues. Germline CDR1 is SEHNR and CDR2 is FQNEAQ (reference sequence). With 4 bases removed from V and 4 bases from J, the gap between germline ends came to 16 bases. Here the CDR3 reads CASSSRARLGYGYTF. The CDR3 nucleotides read TGTGCCAGCAGCTCAAGGGCCAGGTTGGGCTATGGCTACACCTTC.

This clonotype was seen only a few times. This sequence joins TRBV5-1 and TRBJ2-1, with 9 bases identical to TRBD1. V lost 0 bases to trimming and J lost 8 bases; unmatched junction nucleotides: 6. Germline V gives CDR1 SGHRS, CDR2 YFSETQ. This CDR3 has 15 amino acids. The DNA of the CDR3 is TGCGCCAGCAGCTTGGAAGGACAGGGGCTGGATGAGCAGTTCTTC. Protein: CASSLEGQGLDEQFF.

The chain uses TRBV7-8 and TRBJ2-5; 10 bases align to TRBD2. Unmatched junction bases numbered 8, after V lost 5 bases and J lost 2 bases. CDR1 is SGHVS and CDR2 is FQNEAQ in the germline V gene. The CDR3 runs 16 residues. CDR3 in amino acids: CASSRGLAATQETQYF. DNA of the CDR3: TGTGCCAGCAGCCGAGGACTAGCGGCTACACAAGAGACCCAGTACTTC.

This rearrangement joins TRBV6-5 to TRBJ2-7; a weak D match, TRBD1 (6 bases). Germline V CDR1 and CDR2: MNHEY, SVGAGI. V dropped 0 bases and J dropped 4 bases, with 13 bases sitting between them. This CDR3 spans 15 amino acids. CDR3 region: CASSYSGDINYEQYF. The CDR3 bases are TGTGCCAGCAGTTACTCAGGGGACATAAATTACGAGCAGTACTTC.

This clonotype was seen at least ten times. V gene TRBV6-2 or TRBV6-3 combines with J gene TRBJ1-2, with a weak D call TRBD1 (5 bases). The CDR3 covers 16 residues. Germline V gene data show CDR1 as MNHEY and CDR2 as SVGEGT. V was trimmed by 2 bases and J by 2 bases, leaving 15 bases between them. CDR3 in DNA: TGTGCCAGCAGTTACATGTTACAGGAGTGGAACTATGGCTACACCTTC. This codes for CASSYMLQEWNYGYTF.

This clonotype was recorded a few times. The chain links TRBV12-3 or TRBV12-4 to TRBJ1-5; 11 bases match TRBD1. The CDR3 has 18 residues. The junction had 10 bases not matched to a gene; V was cut back by 4 bases and J by 2 bases. CDR3 sequence reads: CASSSWTGGAVGNQPQHF. The CDR3 coding sequence is TGTGCCAGCAGTTCATGGACAGGGGGCGCCGTGGGCAATCAGCCCCAGCATTTT.

This chain joins TRBV15 and TRBJ2-7; 8 positions match TRBD2. Germline V gene lookup returns CDR1 LNHNV and CDR2 YYDKDF (reference sequence). The CDR3 length is 15 residues. Unmatched junction bases numbered 6, after V lost 0 bases and J lost 5 bases. The CDR3 loop is CATSREEREIDEQYF. Written as DNA, the CDR3 is TGTGCCACCAGCAGAGAAGAGCGGGAGATCGACGAGCAGTACTTC.

The V and J genes are TRBV6-1 and TRBJ1-2, with D perhaps matching TRBD1 (5 bases). The CDR3 extends over 12 amino acids. Germline CDR1 is MNHNS and CDR2 is SASEGT. V gave up 2 bases and J gave up 11 bases, with 12 bases separating them. CDR3 region: CASSESVGGYTF. Written as DNA, the CDR3 is TGTGCCAGCAGTGAATCCGTTGGGGGTTACACCTTC.

This clonotype was detected only a few times. The chain joins TRBV28 to TRBJ2-2; TRBD2 aligns across 13 bases. The V gene end was trimmed by 5 bases and the J gene end by 6 bases; junction bases not matched to a gene: 3. This CDR3 contains 15 residues. The germline gives CDR1 MDHEN, CDR2 SYDVKM. The CDR3 region is CASSRLAGGAGELFF. In DNA form, the CDR3 reads TGTGCCAGCAGTCGACTAGCGGGGGGCGCCGGGGAGCTGTTTTTT. Full variable domain (outside the CDR3, taken from reference TRBV28 and TRBJ2-2): DVKVTQSSRYLVKRTGEKVFLECVQDMDHENMFWYRQDPGLGLRLIYFSYDVKMKEKGDIPEGYSVSREKKERFSLILESASTNQTSMYLCASSRLAGGAGELFFGEGSRLTVL.

The rearrangement joins TRBV15 to TRBJ2-3, with 7 bases fitting TRBD2. Germline V gene sequence: CDR1 LNHNV, CDR2 YYDKDF (reference sequence). CDR3 length: 14 amino acids. Trimming at V came to 8 bases and at J to 6 bases, leaving 11 bases not matched to a gene. This CDR3 reads CATGPRGSGDTQYF. CDR3 DNA: TGTGCCACCGGCCCCCGCGGGAGCGGGGATACGCAGTATTTT. Based on the CDR3 plus reference TRBV15 and TRBJ2-3, the full variable domain is DAMVIQNPRYQVTQFGKPVTLSCSQTLNHNVMYWYQQKSSQAPKLLFHYYDKDFNNEADTPDNFQSRRPNTSFCFLDIRSPGLGDTAMYLCATGPRGSGDTQYFGPGTRLTVL.

This clonotype was recorded a few times. The chain couples TRBV5-1 to TRBJ1-1; D is undetermined. The CDR3 covers 14 residues. Looked up from germline, CDR1 is SGHRS and CDR2 is YFSETQ. Trimming stripped 0 bases from V and 1 base from J, with 7 bases between. The CDR3 DNA reads TGCGCCAGCAGCTTGGAGGTAGGGAACACTGAAGCTTTCTTT. This translates into CASSLEVGNTEAFF.

This chain joins TRBV12-3 or TRBV12-4 and TRBJ1-5; no clear D gene. This CDR3 spans 16 amino acids. Trimming left V 2 bases short and J 2 bases short, with 13 bases between. This CDR3 is CASSLRFNEGNQPQHF. The DNA for the CDR3 is TGTGCCAGCAGTTTAAGGTTTAACGAGGGCAATCAGCCCCAGCATTTT.

In this sample, this clonotype turned up many times. The chain employs TRBV6-2 or TRBV6-3 and TRBJ1-6; D gene uncertain. Germline V gene sequence: CDR1 MNHEY, CDR2 SVGEGT. The V end lost 3 bases, the J end lost 7 bases, and 4 bases lay between the germline ends. The CDR3 covers 12 residues. The CDR3 region is CASSYGNSPLHF. In nucleotides, the CDR3 is TGTGCCAGCAGTTATGGGAATTCACCCCTCCACTTT.

This clonotype was seen a handful of times. The chain carries TRBV6-2 or TRBV6-3 and TRBJ2-7; 7 nucleotides match TRBD2. The V and J ends lost 11 bases and 0 bases, in that order; junction bases with no gene match: 4. The CDR3 covers 12 residues. Germline assignment: CDR1 MNHEY and CDR2 SVGEGT. The DNA for the CDR3 is TGTGCCGCGGGGGACTACTCCTACGAGCAGTACTTC. This gives the protein CAAGDYSYEQYF.

About this clonotype: The junction does not match germline at one end; this may be a read error. The J gene is TRBJ1-2, the V gene TRBV28, with a tentative D call TRBD1 (5 bases). This CDR3 has 11 amino acids. Germline CDR1 and CDR2: MDHEN and SYDVKM. CDR3 coding DNA: TGTGCCAGCAGCCTCGGGCAGGGAAGGGACTTC. Its protein product is CASSLGQGRDF.

The chain links TRBV7-6 to TRBJ1-1, with 10 positions matching TRBD1. Germline-derived CDR1 and CDR2 are SGHVS and FNYEAQ. The CDR3 totals 15 residues. The J segment lost 4 bases and the V segment lost 5 bases, leaving 7 bases of the junction unmatched. The CDR3 DNA follows: TGTGCCAGCAGCATGAGAGACAGGGGGCCCACTGAAGCTTTCTTT. Translated: CASSMRDRGPTEAFF.

There are a few counts of this clonotype. V usage is TRBV28 and J usage is TRBJ1-1, with a weak D call TRBD1 (6 bases). V was clipped by 6 bases and J by 0 bases, with 11 bases between them. From germline, CDR1 is MDHEN and CDR2 SYDVKM. The CDR3 contains 14 residues. The CDR3 region has the DNA TGTGCCAGCAGACAGGGTTTAATGAACACTGAAGCTTTCTTT. Translating gives CASRQGLMNTEAFF.

This clonotype was counted at least ten times. V is TRBV19 and J is TRBJ2-7, with D tentatively TRBD1 (6 bases). The CDR3 sequence is 13 residues long. Trimming took 9 bases from V and 4 from J, leaving 16 bases between them. The germline V gene encodes CDR1 LNHDA and CDR2 SQIVND (reference sequence). CDR3 sequence reads: CASMGAGTYEQYF. The DNA of the CDR3 is TGTGCCAGCATGGGGGCAGGAACTTACGAGCAGTACTTC.

This clonotype was seen repeatedly, ten times or more. The rearrangement links TRBV7-2 to TRBJ2-7; 9 nucleotides match TRBD2. This CDR3 spans 16 amino acids. Germline CDR1 and CDR2: SGHTA and FQGNSA. V trimming: 2 bases; J trimming: 1 base; junction bases outside the gene matches: 6. The CDR3 sequence: CASSLWGGGASYEQYF. The CDR3 DNA sequence: TGTGCCAGCAGCTTATGGGGCGGGGGGGCGTCCTACGAGCAGTACTTC.

V is TRBV6-2 or TRBV6-3 and J is TRBJ1-2; 9 bases agree with TRBD1. Germline values: CDR1 MNHEY, CDR2 SVGEGT. V trimming: 1 base; J trimming: 6 bases; junction bases outside the gene matches: 6. The CDR3 loop spans 15 amino acids. CDR3 sequence (DNA): TGTGCCAGCAGTTACTATACGACAGGGGGAAATGGCTACACCTTC. Translated: CASSYYTTGGNGYTF.